The 32 T cell receptor beta chains below were found in one sample sequenced in a study of T cell responses to AZD1222 COVID-19 vaccine. Generated by immunoSEQ multiplex PCR, the TCRdb table keeps only in-frame clones and is missing some. The table lists tens of thousands of clones, around nine tenths of them singletons. The sequenced sample was peripheral blood, obtained on day 0 of AZD1222 vaccination. These receptor sequences come from an adult in good health.

V gene TRBV11-3 combines with J gene TRBJ2-3, with TRBD2 identical over 8 bases. Germline CDR1 SGHNT, CDR2 YENEEA. Trimming took 2 bases from V and 0 from J; bases not matched to a gene: 16. The CDR3 is made up of 20 amino acids. The CDR3 sequence: CASSLWGAETSVSSTDTQYF. In DNA form, the CDR3 reads TGTGCCAGCAGCTTATGGGGGGCCGAGACTAGCGTCTCTAGCACAGATACGCAGTATTTT.

This rearrangement joins TRBV10-3 to TRBJ1-2; TRBD1 might be the D (5 bases). The germline CDR1 and CDR2 sequences are ENHRY and SYGVKD. Trimming pared 0 bases from V and 8 bases from J, leaving 10 bases between. The CDR3 extends over 13 amino acids. CDR3 coding DNA: TGTGCCATCAGTGAGTCAAAGGGGCACGGCTACACCTTC. Residues: CAISESKGHGYTF.

The J gene is TRBJ2-4, the V gene TRBV6-5; D is perhaps TRBD1 (7 bases). Trimming left V 6 bases short and J 5 bases short, with 14 bases between. This CDR3 spans 14 amino acids. The V gene's germline CDR1 is MNHEY and CDR2 SVGAGI. CDR3 region: CASRLGGTENIQYF. CDR3 DNA sequence: TGTGCCAGCAGACTTGGGGGGACAGAAAACATTCAGTACTTC.

The gene calls are TRBV12-3 or TRBV12-4 and TRBJ1-4, with D possibly matching TRBD1 (5 bases). The CDR3 is 13 amino acids. The V and J ends lost 2 bases and 7 bases respectively, with 8 bases between them. For the CDR3, the DNA is TGTGCCAGCAGTTTACAGGGTGGTGAAAAACTGTTTTTT. As protein: CASSLQGGEKLFF.

The chain uses TRBV4-1 and TRBJ1-2, with D tentatively TRBD1 (5 bases). Trimming pared 0 bases from V and 1 base from J, leaving 24 bases between. The germline V gene has CDR1 MGHRA and CDR2 YSYEKL. The CDR3 covers 20 residues. Here the CDR3 reads CASSQDRDSSRGRFNYGYTF. CDR3 DNA sequence: TGCGCCAGCAGCCAAGATCGGGACTCATCGAGAGGGCGGTTTAACTATGGCTACACCTTC.

The V call is TRBV7-9, the J call TRBJ1-5; TRBD1 aligns across 9 bases. With V trimmed by 0 bases and J by 6 bases, 6 bases remained unmatched. Germline-derived CDR1 and CDR2 are SEHNR and FQNEAQ (reference sequence). The CDR3 loop spans 16 amino acids. CDR3 nucleotide sequence: TGTGCCAGCAGCTTAGCTTGGGACAGGGTGGCTCAGCCCCAGCATTTT. Translating gives CASSLAWDRVAQPQHF.

This chain uses TRBV5-6 with TRBJ2-1; D remains ambiguous. Germline V gene lookup returns CDR1 SGHDT and CDR2 YYEEEE. Trimming shortened V by 4 bases and J by 3 bases, and 8 bases separated the two germline ends. There are 13 residues in the CDR3. The CDR3 loop reads CASSKELYNEQFF. The CDR3, as DNA: TGTGCCAGCAGCAAGGAACTCTACAATGAGCAGTTCTTC.

J is TRBJ2-7 and V is TRBV11-2, with TRBD1 as a possible D gene (6 bases). Germline CDR1 reads SGHAT; CDR2 reads FQNNGV. Trimming cost V 0 bases and J 4 bases, with 13 bases left between them. CDR3 size: 15 residues. The CDR3 DNA reads TGTGCCAGCAGCTTAGACCACAGGGTTTCTTACGAGCAGTACTTC. It yields the protein CASSLDHRVSYEQYF. Using reference TRBV11-2 and TRBJ2-7 for the parts outside the CDR3, the full variable domain is EAGVAQSPRYKIIEKRQSVAFWCNPISGHATLYWYQQILGQGPKLLIQFQNNGVVDDSQLPKDRFSAERLKGVDSTLKIQPAKLEDSAVYLCASSLDHRVSYEQYFGPGTRLTVT.

The chain employs TRBV9 and TRBJ2-6; D uncertain. Trimming removed 9 bases from V and 4 bases from J, with 2 bases in between. The germline V gene has CDR1 SGDLS and CDR2 YYNGEE. CDR3 size: 10 residues. The DNA for the CDR3 is TGTGCCATGGGGGCCAACGTCCTGACTTTC. Its protein product is CAMGANVLTF.

This chain connects TRBV12-5 to TRBJ1-2; a weak D match, TRBD1 (5 bases). V was shortened by 3 bases and J by 13 bases, with 12 bases between the two germline ends. The CDR3 runs to 11 residues. From germline, CDR1 is LGHNT and CDR2 FRNRAP. The CDR3, as DNA: TGTGCTAGTGGTTTAGAGGCCCAGGGCACCTTC. Its protein is CASGLEAQGTF.

CDR3 DNA: TGTGCCAGCAACAGGGCAGACGGGGGCTACACCTTC. This translates into CASNRADGGYTF. The chain employs TRBV6-5 and TRBJ1-2; perhaps TRBD1 as D (6 bases). Germline CDR1 is MNHEY and CDR2 is SVGAGI. The CDR3 totals 12 residues. V lost 7 bases and J lost 8, with 14 bases in between.

V and J are TRBV19 and TRBJ1-2; the match to TRBD1 covers 9 bases. The V gene end was trimmed by 1 base and the J gene end by 7 bases; junction bases not matched to a gene: 10. The CDR3 runs to 16 residues. In germline, CDR1 is LNHDA, CDR2 SQIVND (reference sequence). The CDR3 is CASSIVAGTGSGGYTF. The CDR3 DNA sequence: TGTGCCAGTAGTATAGTAGCCGGGACAGGGTCAGGTGGCTACACCTTC.

The chain is built from TRBV21-1 and TRBJ1-5. TRBV21-1 is listed as a pseudogene. The CDR3 sequence is 15 residues long. As DNA, the CDR3 is TGTGCCAGCAGCAAAAGCCCAGGGAGAGGGCAGCCCCAGCATTTT. It translates to CASSKSPGRGQPQHF.

The J gene is TRBJ2-4, the V gene TRBV10-3; tentative D call: TRBD1 (5 bases). V lost 3 bases and J 0 bases, leaving 9 bases between the germline ends. Germline V CDR1 and CDR2: ENHRY, SYGVKD. The CDR3 runs 15 residues. CDR3 sequence: CAISEGDLAKNIQYF. CDR3 in DNA: TGTGCCATCAGTGAAGGGGATTTAGCCAAAAACATTCAGTACTTC.

This sequence joins TRBV20-1 and TRBJ2-3, with 11 bases lining up with TRBD2. The germline gives CDR1 DFQATT, CDR2 SNEGSKA (reference sequence). The CDR3 runs 14 residues. Germline trimming cut 3 bases from V and 9 bases from J; bases unmatched to any gene: 8. CDR3 sequence (DNA): TGCAGTGCTAGTACTAGCGGGGGCGATCAAACGCAGTATTTT. Translating gives CSASTSGGDQTQYF.

V and J are TRBV6-5 and TRBJ1-1; D call uncertain. The CDR3 covers 13 residues. V was cut by 7 bases and J by 2 bases, with 11 bases left in between. The germline CDR1 and CDR2 sequences are MNHEY and SVGAGI. Here the CDR3 reads CASMPGGNTEAFF. The CDR3 nucleotides are TGTGCCAGCATGCCCGGCGGAAACACTGAAGCTTTCTTT.

This chain links TRBV29-1 with TRBJ1-1, with 8 bases aligning to TRBD1. The CDR3 spans 12 residues. V shed 7 bases, J shed 11 bases, and the junction held 12 bases outside the gene matches. Germline V lookup: CDR1 SQVTM, CDR2 ANQGSEA. CDR3 sequence: CSAHTRGRAAFF. The CDR3 DNA reads TGCAGCGCCCATACCAGGGGGCGCGCGGCTTTCTTT. The full variable domain, rest sourced from reference TRBV29-1 and TRBJ1-1, is SAVISQKPSRDICQRGTSLTIQCQVDSQVTMMFWYRQQPGQSLTLIATANQGSEATYESGFVIDKFPISRPNLTFSTLTVSNMSPEDSSIYLCSAHTRGRAAFFGQGTRLTVV.

The chain joins TRBV12-3 or TRBV12-4 to TRBJ1-2; D is unresolved. The V and J ends lost 1 base and 4 bases respectively, with 4 bases between them. The length of the CDR3 is 12 residues. CDR3 DNA sequence: TGTGCCAGCAGTTTAGGGGCCTATGGCTACACCTTC. This encodes CASSLGAYGYTF.

This clone is a singleton in its sample. The gene calls are TRBV21-1 and TRBJ2-6; the table's D call, TRBD1, has no DNA check behind it. TRBV21-1 is recorded as a pseudogene. The CDR3 length is 20 residues. CDR3 DNA: TGTGCCAGCAGCAAAAAGAAGGACAGGGGAAACTCCTCTGGGGCCAACGTCCTGACTTTC. This gives the protein CASSKKKDRGNSSGANVLTF.

The chain recombines TRBV20-1 with TRBJ1-2; no clear D gene. Germline lookup yields CDR1 DFQATT and CDR2 SNEGSKA (reference sequence). CDR3 size: 11 residues. Trimming took 3 bases from V and 9 from J, leaving 11 bases between them. The DNA for the CDR3 is TGCAGTGCTAGGGGCATTACTAGCTACACCTTC. It encodes CSARGITSYTF.

CDR3 sequence: CASSVAGSAFSGNTIYF. CDR3 nucleotides: TGTGCCAGCAGCGTAGCGGGGTCTGCGTTCTCTGGAAACACCATATATTTT. The chain links TRBV9 to TRBJ1-3; D is ambiguous. Deletions cut 0 bases from V and 0 bases from J, with 13 bases between. The CDR3 extends over 17 amino acids. From germline, CDR1 is SGDLS and CDR2 YYNGEE.

The chain uses TRBV24-1 and TRBJ2-7; 10 positions match TRBD2. There are 15 residues in the CDR3. Germline V lookup: CDR1 KGHDR, CDR2 SFDVKD. With 4 bases clipped from V and 1 base from J, the junction kept 3 bases outside the gene matches. The chain's CDR3 is CATSDPTSGSYEQYF. The DNA for the CDR3 is TGTGCCACCAGTGACCCGACTAGCGGGTCCTACGAGCAGTACTTC.

This clone was seen a single time. The chain links TRBV21-1 to TRBJ2-7; the D call of TRBD2 is as the table states it, not checked on the DNA. TRBV21-1 is a pseudogene segment. The CDR3 has 17 amino acids. CDR3 nucleotides: TGTGCCAGCAGCAGAGAGACCGGGACTAGTGGTATGGGCGAGCAGTACTTC. It encodes CASSRETGTSGMGEQYF.

The chain uses TRBV7-3 and TRBJ1-3; D not certain. The germline gives CDR1 SGHTA, CDR2 FQGTGA. This CDR3 has 14 residues. Deletions cut 5 bases from V and 0 bases from J, with 8 bases between. The chain's CDR3 is CASSPRGSGNTIYF. The CDR3 coding sequence is TGTGCCAGCAGCCCCCGGGGCTCTGGAAACACCATATATTTT.

This sequence joins TRBV5-1 and TRBJ2-3; 12 positions match TRBD1. Trimming removed 0 bases from V and 5 bases from J; junction bases left unmatched: 7. Germline CDR1 reads SGHRS; CDR2 reads YFSETQ. CDR3 size: 17 residues. This CDR3 reads CASSLGRGTGGLDTQYF. CDR3 DNA sequence: TGCGCCAGCAGCTTGGGACGAGGGACAGGGGGCTTAGATACGCAGTATTTT.

The V gene is TRBV19, the J gene TRBJ1-5, with 9 bases identical to TRBD1. The V segment lost 7 bases and the J segment 5 bases; nucleotides outside the gene matches: 9. Germline V lookup: CDR1 LNHDA, CDR2 SQIVND (reference sequence). This CDR3 has 15 amino acids. The CDR3 DNA is TGTGCCAGTAACCAAGGACAGGGGATAGATCAGCCCCAGCATTTT. Translated, it gives CASNQGQGIDQPQHF. The variable domain in full, completed from reference TRBV19 and TRBJ1-5, reads DGGITQSPKYLFRKEGQNVTLSCEQNLNHDAMYWYRQDPGQGLRLIYYSQIVNDFQKGDIAEGYSVSREKKESFPLTVTSAQKNPTAFYLCASNQGQGIDQPQHFGDGTRLSIL.

This CDR3 reads CASSSLTGARNNEQFF. CDR3 bases: TGTGCCAGCAGTTCACTAACCGGGGCGCGGAACAATGAGCAGTTCTTC. This chain uses TRBV6-6 with TRBJ2-1; the D gene could be TRBD1 or TRBD2 (5 bases each). Germline-derived CDR1 and CDR2 are MNHNY and SVGAGI (reference sequence). V shed 4 bases and J shed 5 bases, with 18 bases lying between them. The CDR3 has 16 amino acids.

This rearrangement joins TRBV5-6 to TRBJ2-5; 10 bases match TRBD2. There are 16 residues in the CDR3. Germline CDR1 and CDR2: SGHDT and YYEEEE. Germline trimming cut 0 bases from V and 6 bases from J; bases unmatched to any gene: 8. The CDR3 protein is CASSLGLAGVGKTQYF. CDR3 bases: TGTGCCAGCAGCTTGGGCCTAGCGGGAGTCGGAAAGACCCAGTACTTC.

The chain recombines TRBV7-3 with TRBJ2-6, with unresolved D. The CDR3 is 15 residues long. Between the trimmed V and J ends, which lost 5 bases and 4 bases, there was a span of 12 bases. Germline V gene lookup returns CDR1 SGHTA and CDR2 FQGTGA. DNA for the CDR3: TGTGCCAGCAGCCCTGGCGGCCAGGGGGCCAACGTCCTGACTTTC. Residues: CASSPGGQGANVLTF.

The CDR3 here is CASSLEGGENEKLFF. Here the CDR3 DNA reads TGTGCCAGCAGCTTAGAGGGGGGGGAGAATGAAAAACTGTTTTTT. The rearrangement links TRBV7-7 to TRBJ1-4; D is possibly TRBD1 (6 bases). The CDR3 covers 15 residues. Germline V gene lookup returns CDR1 SSHAT and CDR2 FNYEAQ (reference sequence). Trimming took off 1 base at V and 5 bases at J, with 11 bases between the two ends.

The V and J genes are TRBV11-3 and TRBJ1-1; D is possibly TRBD1 (5 bases). The CDR3 has 13 amino acids. Germline lookup yields CDR1 SGHNT and CDR2 YENEEA. V lost 6 bases and J lost 2, with 10 bases in between. The CDR3 loop is CASSKRTNTEAFF. In DNA form, the CDR3 reads TGTGCCAGCAGTAAACGGACAAACACTGAAGCTTTCTTT.

The chain links TRBV15 to TRBJ2-7; D may be TRBD1 (7 bases). This CDR3 region has 15 residues. Germline values: CDR1 LNHNV, CDR2 YYDKDF (reference sequence). The V and J ends lost 3 bases and 6 bases respectively, with 18 bases between them. Here the CDR3 reads CATSREIGQEGEQYF. Here the CDR3 DNA reads TGTGCCACCAGCAGGGAGATCGGACAGGAGGGCGAGCAGTACTTC.